The 2 T cell receptor beta chains listed next were all sequenced from one sample in a study of blood T cell repertoires in COVID-19. Only in-frame clones appear in the TCRdb table, and some are missing; sequencing was by immunoSEQ multiplex PCR. The repertoire includes approximately 97,000 clones, over 75% of them detected once, and about 20% sits in the top ten. The material sequenced was peripheral blood. These receptors came from a human donor in a cohort sampled during active COVID-19.

V usage is TRBV7-9 and J usage is TRBJ1-1; D gene ambiguous. The CDR3 is 12 residues long. Germline-derived CDR1 and CDR2 are SEHNR and FQNEAQ (reference sequence). The ends were cut back, 4 bases at V and 5 bases at J, with 8 bases in the middle. In DNA, the CDR3 is TGTGCCAGCAGCTCCCTCACTACTGAAGCTTTCTTT. Translation gives CASSSLTTEAFF.

V is TRBV2 and J is TRBJ2-7; TRBD2 aligns across 12 bases. J lost 3 bases, V lost 4 bases, and 4 bases had no gene match. CDR1 is SNHLY, CDR2 FYNNEI, per germline. The CDR3 has 15 residues. CDR3: CASSGRLAGDYEQYF. In nucleotides, the CDR3 is TGTGCCAGCAGTGGACGACTAGCGGGAGACTACGAGCAGTACTTC. Complete variable domain (other parts from reference TRBV2 and TRBJ2-7): EPEVTQTPSHQVTQMGQEVILRCVPISNHLYFYWYRQILGQKVEFLVSFYNNEISEKSEIFDDQFSVERPDGSNFTLKIRSTKLEDSAMYFCASSGRLAGDYEQYFGPGTRLTVT.